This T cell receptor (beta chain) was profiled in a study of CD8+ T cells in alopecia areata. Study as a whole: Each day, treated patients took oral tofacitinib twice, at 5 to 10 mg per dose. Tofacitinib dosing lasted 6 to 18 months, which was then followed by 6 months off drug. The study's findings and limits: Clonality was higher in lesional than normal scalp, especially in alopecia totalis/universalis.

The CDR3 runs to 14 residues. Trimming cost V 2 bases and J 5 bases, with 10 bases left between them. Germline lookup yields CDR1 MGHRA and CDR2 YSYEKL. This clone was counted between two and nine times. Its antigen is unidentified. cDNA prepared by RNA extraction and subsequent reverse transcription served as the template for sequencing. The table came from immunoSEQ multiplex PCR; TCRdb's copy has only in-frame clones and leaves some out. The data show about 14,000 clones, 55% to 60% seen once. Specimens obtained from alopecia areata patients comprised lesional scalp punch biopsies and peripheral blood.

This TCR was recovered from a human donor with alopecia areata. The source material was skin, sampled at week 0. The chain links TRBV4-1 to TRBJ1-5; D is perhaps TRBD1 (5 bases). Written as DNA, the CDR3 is TGCGCCAGCAGCCAACAGCGAGGGGATCAGCCCCAGCATTTT. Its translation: CASSQQRGDQPQHF.